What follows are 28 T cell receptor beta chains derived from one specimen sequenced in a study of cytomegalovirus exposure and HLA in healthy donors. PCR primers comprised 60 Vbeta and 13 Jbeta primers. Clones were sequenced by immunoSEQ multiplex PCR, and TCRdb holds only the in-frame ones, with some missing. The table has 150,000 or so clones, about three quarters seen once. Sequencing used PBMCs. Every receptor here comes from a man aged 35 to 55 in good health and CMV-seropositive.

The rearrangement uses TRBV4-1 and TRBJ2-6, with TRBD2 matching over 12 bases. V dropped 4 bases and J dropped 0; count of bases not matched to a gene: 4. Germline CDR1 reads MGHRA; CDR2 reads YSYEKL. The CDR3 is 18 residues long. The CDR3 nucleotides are TGCGCCAGCAGCCGGGCTAGCGGGAGGGACTCTGGGGCCAACGTCCTGACTTTC. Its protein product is CASSRASGRDSGANVLTF.

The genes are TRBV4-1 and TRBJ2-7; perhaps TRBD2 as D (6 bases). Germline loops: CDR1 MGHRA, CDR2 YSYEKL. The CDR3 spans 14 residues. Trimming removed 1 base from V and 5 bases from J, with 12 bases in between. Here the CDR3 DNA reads TGCGCCAGCAGCCAAGTCGAGCGGGCGGACGAGCAGTACTTC. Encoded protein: CASSQVERADEQYF.

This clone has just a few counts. The CDR3, as DNA: TGCGCCAGCAGCCAAGAAAACTCAAGGGGTGAAAAACTGTTTTTT. This gives the protein CASSQENSRGEKLFF. This chain joins TRBV4-1 and TRBJ1-4, with TRBD1 as a possible D gene (5 bases). There are 15 residues in the CDR3. The germline CDR1 and CDR2 sequences are MGHRA and YSYEKL. Trimming pared 0 bases from V and 7 bases from J, leaving 12 bases between.

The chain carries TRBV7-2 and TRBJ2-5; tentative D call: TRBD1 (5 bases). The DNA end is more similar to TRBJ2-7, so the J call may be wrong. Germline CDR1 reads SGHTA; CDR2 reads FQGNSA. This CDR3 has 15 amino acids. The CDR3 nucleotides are TGTGCCAGCAGCCCAACAGGTCCTCAGTTCTACGAGCAGTACTTC. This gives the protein CASSPTGPQFYEQYF.

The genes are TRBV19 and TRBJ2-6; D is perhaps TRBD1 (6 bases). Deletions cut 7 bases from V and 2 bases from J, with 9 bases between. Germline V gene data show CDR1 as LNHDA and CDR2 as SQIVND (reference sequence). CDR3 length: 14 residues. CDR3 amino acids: CASMWGPGANVLTF. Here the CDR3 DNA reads TGTGCCAGTATGTGGGGGCCTGGGGCCAACGTCCTGACTTTC.

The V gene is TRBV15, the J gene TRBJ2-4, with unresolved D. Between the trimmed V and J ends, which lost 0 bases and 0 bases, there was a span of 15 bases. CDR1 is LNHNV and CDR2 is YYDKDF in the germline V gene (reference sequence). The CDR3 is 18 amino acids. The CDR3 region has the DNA TGTGCCACCAGCAGAGATTTGGGTCTGGGCGAAGCCAAAAACATTCAGTACTTC. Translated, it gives CATSRDLGLGEAKNIQYF.

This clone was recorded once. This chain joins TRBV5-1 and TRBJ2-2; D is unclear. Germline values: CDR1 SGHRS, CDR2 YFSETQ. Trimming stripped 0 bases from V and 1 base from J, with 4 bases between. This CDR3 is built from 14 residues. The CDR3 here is CASSLDRNTGELFF. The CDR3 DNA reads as TGCGCCAGCAGCTTGGACAGGAACACCGGGGAGCTGTTTTTT.

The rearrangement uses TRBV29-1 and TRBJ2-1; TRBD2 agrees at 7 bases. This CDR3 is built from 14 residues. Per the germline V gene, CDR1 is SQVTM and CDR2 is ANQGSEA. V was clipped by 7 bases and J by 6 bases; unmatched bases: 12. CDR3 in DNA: TGCAGCGCCGATTCACTAGCGTTTTCCAATGAGCAGTTCTTC. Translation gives CSADSLAFSNEQFF.

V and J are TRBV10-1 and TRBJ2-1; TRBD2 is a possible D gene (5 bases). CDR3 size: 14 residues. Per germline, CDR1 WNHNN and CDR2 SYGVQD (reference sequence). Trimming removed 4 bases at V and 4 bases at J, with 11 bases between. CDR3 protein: CASSGGSVYNEQFF. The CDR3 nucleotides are TGCGCCAGCAGTGGCGGGTCAGTATACAATGAGCAGTTCTTC.

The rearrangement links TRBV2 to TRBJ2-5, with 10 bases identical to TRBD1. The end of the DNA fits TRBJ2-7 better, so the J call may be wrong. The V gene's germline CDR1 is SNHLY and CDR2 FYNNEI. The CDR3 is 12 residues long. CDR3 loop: CASRTGGGEQYF. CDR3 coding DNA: TGTGCCAGCAGGACAGGGGGCGGCGAGCAGTACTTC.

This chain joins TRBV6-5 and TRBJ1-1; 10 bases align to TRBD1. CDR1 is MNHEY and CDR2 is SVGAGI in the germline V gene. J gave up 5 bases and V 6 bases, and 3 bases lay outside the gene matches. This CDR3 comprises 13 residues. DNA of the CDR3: TGTGCCAGCAGGGACAGGGGGGGAACTGAAGCTTTCTTT. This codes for CASRDRGGTEAFF.

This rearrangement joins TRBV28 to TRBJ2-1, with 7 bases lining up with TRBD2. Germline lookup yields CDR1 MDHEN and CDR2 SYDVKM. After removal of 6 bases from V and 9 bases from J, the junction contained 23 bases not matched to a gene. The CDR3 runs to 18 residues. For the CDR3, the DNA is TGTGCCAGCAGCGATTTTCCAGGTGGTAGCGCGGGAGATGGTGAGCAGTTCTTC. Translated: CASSDFPGGSAGDGEQFF.

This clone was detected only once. The CDR3 DNA sequence: TGTGCCAGTTCGGACAGGGTATCCTACGAGCAGTACTTC. Protein product: CASSDRVSYEQYF. The gene calls are TRBV27 and TRBJ2-7; 8 bases map to TRBD1. The CDR3 is 13 residues long. V lost 9 bases to trimming and J lost 1 base; unmatched junction nucleotides: 5. Germline V gene lookup returns CDR1 MNHEY and CDR2 SMNVEV (reference sequence).

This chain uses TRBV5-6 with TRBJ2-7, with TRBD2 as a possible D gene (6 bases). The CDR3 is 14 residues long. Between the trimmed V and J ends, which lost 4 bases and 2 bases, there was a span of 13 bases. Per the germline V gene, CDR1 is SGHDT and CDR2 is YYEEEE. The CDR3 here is CASSAGPETYEQYF. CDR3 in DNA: TGTGCCAGCAGCGCGGGACCCGAAACCTACGAGCAGTACTTC.

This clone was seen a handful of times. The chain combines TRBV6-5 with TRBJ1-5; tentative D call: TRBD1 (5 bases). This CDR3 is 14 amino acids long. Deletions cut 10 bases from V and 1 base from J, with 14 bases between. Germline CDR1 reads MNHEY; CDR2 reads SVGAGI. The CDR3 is CATRNWGSNQPQHF. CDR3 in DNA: TGTGCCACCAGGAATTGGGGCAGCAATCAGCCCCAGCATTTT.

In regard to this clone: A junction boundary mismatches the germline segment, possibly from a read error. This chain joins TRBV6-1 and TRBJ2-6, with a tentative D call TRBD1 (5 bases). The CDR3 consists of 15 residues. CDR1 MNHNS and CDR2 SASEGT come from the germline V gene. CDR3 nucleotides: TGTGCCAGCAATGGTCGGGCCTCTGGGGCCAACGGCCTGACTTTC. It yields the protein CASNGRASGANGLTF.

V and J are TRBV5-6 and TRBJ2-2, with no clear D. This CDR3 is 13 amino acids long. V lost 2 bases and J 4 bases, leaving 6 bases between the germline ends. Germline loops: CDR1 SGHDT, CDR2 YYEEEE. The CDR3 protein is CASSFPVTGELFF. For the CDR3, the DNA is TGTGCCAGCAGCTTCCCAGTCACCGGGGAGCTGTTTTTT.

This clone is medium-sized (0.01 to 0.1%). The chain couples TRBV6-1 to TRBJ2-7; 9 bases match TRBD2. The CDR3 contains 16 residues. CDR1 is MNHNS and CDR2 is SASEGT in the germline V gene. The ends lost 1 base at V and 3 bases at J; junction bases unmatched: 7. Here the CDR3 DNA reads TGTGCCAGCAGTGAAGGGCTAGCGGGACCCTACTACGAGCAGTACTTC. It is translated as CASSEGLAGPYYEQYF.

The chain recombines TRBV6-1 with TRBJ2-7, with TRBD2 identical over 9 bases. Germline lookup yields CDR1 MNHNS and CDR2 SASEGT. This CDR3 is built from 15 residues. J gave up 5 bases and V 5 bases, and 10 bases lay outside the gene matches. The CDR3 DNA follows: TGTGCCAGCAGTCCCGACGCGGGAGGGGTGGACGAGCAGTACTTC. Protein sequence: CASSPDAGGVDEQYF.

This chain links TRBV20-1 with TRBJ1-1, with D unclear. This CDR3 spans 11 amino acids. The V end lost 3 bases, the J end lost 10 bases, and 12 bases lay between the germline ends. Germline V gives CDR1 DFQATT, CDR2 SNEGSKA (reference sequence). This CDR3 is CSASMAFIAFF. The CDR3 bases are TGCAGTGCTAGTATGGCCTTCATAGCTTTCTTT.

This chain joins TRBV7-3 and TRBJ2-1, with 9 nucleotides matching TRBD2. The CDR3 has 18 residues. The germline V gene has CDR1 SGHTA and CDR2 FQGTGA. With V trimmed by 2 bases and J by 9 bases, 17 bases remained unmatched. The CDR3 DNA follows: TGTGCCAGCAGCTTAGGAGGTAGCGGGAGATTCTTTATGGGTGAGCAGTTCTTC. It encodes CASSLGGSGRFFMGEQFF.

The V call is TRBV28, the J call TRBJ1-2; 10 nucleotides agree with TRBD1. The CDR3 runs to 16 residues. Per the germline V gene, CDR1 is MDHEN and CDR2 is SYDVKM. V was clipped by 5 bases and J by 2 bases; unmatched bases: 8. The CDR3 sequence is CASSQTGGFGNYGYTF. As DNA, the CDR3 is TGTGCCAGCAGTCAGACAGGGGGCTTTGGAAACTATGGCTACACCTTC.

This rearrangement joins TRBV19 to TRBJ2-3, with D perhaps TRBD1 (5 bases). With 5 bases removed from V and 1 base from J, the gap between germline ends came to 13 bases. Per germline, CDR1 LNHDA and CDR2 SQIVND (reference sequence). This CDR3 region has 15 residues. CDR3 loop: CASSDSPHGTDTQYF. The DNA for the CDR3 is TGTGCCAGTAGTGACAGCCCTCACGGCACAGATACGCAGTATTTT.

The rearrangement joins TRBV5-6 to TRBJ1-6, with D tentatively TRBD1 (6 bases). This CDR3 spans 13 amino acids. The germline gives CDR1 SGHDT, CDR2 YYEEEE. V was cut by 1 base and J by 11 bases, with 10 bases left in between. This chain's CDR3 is CASSLTGPTPLHF. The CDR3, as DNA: TGTGCCAGCAGCTTGACAGGGCCAACACCCCTCCACTTT.

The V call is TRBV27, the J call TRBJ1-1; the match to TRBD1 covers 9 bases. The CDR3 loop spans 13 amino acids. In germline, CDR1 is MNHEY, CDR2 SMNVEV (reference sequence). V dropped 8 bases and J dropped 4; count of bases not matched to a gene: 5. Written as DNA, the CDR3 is TGTGCCAGCCGGGACAGGGTGACCACTGAAGCTTTCTTT. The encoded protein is CASRDRVTTEAFF.

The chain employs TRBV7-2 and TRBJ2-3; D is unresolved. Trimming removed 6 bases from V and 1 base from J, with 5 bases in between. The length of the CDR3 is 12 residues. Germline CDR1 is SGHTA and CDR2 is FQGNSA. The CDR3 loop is CASRSGTDTQYF. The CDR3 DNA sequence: TGTGCCAGCAGGAGTGGCACAGATACGCAGTATTTT.

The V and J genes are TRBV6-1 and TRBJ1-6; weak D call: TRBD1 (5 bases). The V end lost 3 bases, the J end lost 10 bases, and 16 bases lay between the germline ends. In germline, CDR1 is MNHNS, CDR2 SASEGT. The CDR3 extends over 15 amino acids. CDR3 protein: CASSEQGLQGSPLHF. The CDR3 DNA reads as TGTGCCAGCAGTGAGCAGGGTTTACAAGGGTCACCCCTCCACTTT.

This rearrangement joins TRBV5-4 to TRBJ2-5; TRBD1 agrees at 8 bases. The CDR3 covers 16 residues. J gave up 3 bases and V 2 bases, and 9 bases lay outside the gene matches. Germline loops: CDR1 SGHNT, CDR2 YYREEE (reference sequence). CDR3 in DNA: TGTGCCAGCAGCTTAAGCCCTCAGGGGGCGGAAGAGACCCAGTACTTC. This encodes CASSLSPQGAEETQYF.